The clone carrying this T cell receptor delta chain has more than one count but fewer than ten. Trimming removed 3 bases from V and 2 bases from J, with 24 bases in between. Germline loops: CDR1 GEAIGNYY, CDR2 EKD. The length of the CDR3 is 18 residues. TCRdb re-called clones from the reads via CATT. The sample consists of roughly 7,400 delta-chain clones, approximately 10% of them appearing once. The sample originates from a study of gamma-delta chains in newborns, infants, children. Study-wide background: Polyclonal expansion of innate γδ T cells after birth follows microbial exposure.

The chain uses TRDV2 and TRDJ1, with D maybe TRDD3 (6 bases). The TCR comes from a child who was a newborn, infant or young child, either healthy, febrile or measles-vaccinated (not recorded which). Sequenced sample: blood. The CDR3 here is CACDLIPDGGGRTDKLIF. CDR3 DNA: TGTGCCTGTGACCTCATCCCCGATGGGGGTGGGCGGACCGATAAACTCATCTTT.